This T cell receptor (beta chain) was profiled in a study of Ad26.COV2.S vaccination and SARS-CoV-2 variants. CDR3 length: 14 residues. Germline loops: CDR1 ENHRY, CDR2 SYGVKD. Trimming removed 3 bases from V and 2 bases from J, with 11 bases in between. Some clones are missing from TCRdb's copy, which holds only in-frame ones; the method was immunoSEQ multiplex PCR. This sample yields about 350,000 clones, of which 92% are seen a single time; roughly 3.9% belongs to the top ten. V and J are TRBV10-3 and TRBJ2-7; D is unclear. This sequence was found in a human donor who had recovered from COVID-19. The sequenced sample was peripheral blood, obtained after recovery from COVID-19. The CDR3 is CAISDLGTPYEQYF. CDR3 sequence (DNA): TGTGCCATCAGTGATCTGGGCACCCCCTACGAGCAGTACTTC.